The subject of this entry is one T cell receptor (beta chain). Assay used: immunoSEQ multiplex PCR; TCRdb lists only in-frame clones, some missing. Of about 370,000 clones detected, around 90% appear once; the ten largest clones hold 3%. This entry is derived from a study of blood T cell repertoires in COVID-19. Overall study context: The United States, Italy and Spain were the sources of the acute and convalescent COVID-19 samples. PBMCs, B-cell-depleted T cells, or T cells provided the cDNA or gDNA that made up the material.

CDR3 length equals 14 residues. Germline V CDR1 and CDR2: LNHDA, SQIVND (reference sequence). The V end lost 6 bases, the J end lost 4 bases, and 15 bases lay between the germline ends. The Seattle patients joined while their infection was active and were tracked longitudinally afterward. The sample was peripheral blood. The source of this sequence is a woman aged 25 to 45 with COVID-19, enrolled during active disease. The rearrangement joins TRBV19 to TRBJ1-1; D unclear. CDR3 in DNA: TGTGCCAGTAGAGGTTCGGGAGGAGGCACTGAAGCTTTCTTT. It codes for CASRGSGGGTEAFF.